This T cell receptor (beta chain) was captured in a study of cytomegalovirus exposure and HLA in healthy donors. This CDR3 is 14 amino acids long. V lost 6 bases and J lost 4, with 16 bases in between. Germline V lookup: CDR1 SGHNT, CDR2 YYREEE (reference sequence). In regard to this clone: Its antigen is not known.

Findings and caveats of the study: CMV serostatus was the sole immune exposure data available. Analyses of presence and absence presupposed an approximately uniform sequencing depth across donors. Within an earlier analysis, most TCR beta V segments proved productive either about 87% or about 30% of the time.

PCR primers comprised 60 Vbeta and 13 Jbeta primers. TCRdb keeps only in-frame clones here, not all; method: immunoSEQ multiplex PCR. The sample consists of about 65,000 clones, over 50% of them appearing once. The receptor's source is a man aged 25 to 40 in good health and CMV-seronegative. The chain carries TRBV5-4 and TRBJ2-5; tentative D call: TRBD1 (6 bases). Sequencing was done on a sample of PBMCs. The CDR3 DNA follows: TGTGCCAGCACCGCGGACAGTAAAAGAGAGACCCAGTACTTC. This sequence encodes CASTADSKRETQYF.